This TCR beta chain derives from a study of T-cell memory formation after mild COVID-19. About the study: TCR clustering was largely donor specific. Overall study findings and caveats: Memory cells collected pre-infection included some clones that later responded, suggesting cross-reactive memory joined.

TCRdb used MiXCR to reprocess the 5' RACE reads, holding one entry per CDR3 protein. The table records roughly 580,000 distinct CDR3 sequences, roughly 18% of them present only once. The V gene lost 0 bases and the J gene lost 3 bases, with 2 bases spanning the gap. This CDR3 region has 11 residues. The germline V gene has CDR1 SQVTM and CDR2 ANQGSEA. Concerning this clonotype itself: Its antigen is unknown.

The sequence was obtained from an adult woman who had mild COVID-19 (a few samples of this study predate the infection). Cell type and time point are not known. Sequenced: PBMCs or a T cell subset sorted from them (not recorded which). The chain joins TRBV29-1 to TRBJ2-5; unclear D gene. Here the CDR3 DNA reads TGCAGCGTTGAAGATAAAGAGACCCAGTACTTC. Its translation: CSVEDKETQYF.